Presented here are 7 T cell receptor beta chains from one specimen sequenced in a study of blood T cell repertoires in COVID-19. Here immunoSEQ multiplex PCR was the method, and the copy in TCRdb shows in-frame clones only, minus some. The sample consists of 400,000 to 450,000 clones, around 88% of them appearing once. The sample taken for sequencing was peripheral blood. Every receptor here comes from a woman in her fifties or sixties with COVID-19, enrolled during active disease.

The chain recombines TRBV9 with TRBJ2-1, with D tentatively TRBD2 (5 bases). This CDR3 contains 16 residues. CDR1 SGDLS and CDR2 YYNGEE come from the germline V gene. Trimming cost V 0 bases and J 5 bases, with 15 bases left between them. The DNA of the CDR3 is TGTGCCAGCAGCGTAGGAGGGTACCCCCGACACAATGAGCAGTTCTTC. Its translation: CASSVGGYPRHNEQFF. Based on the CDR3 plus reference TRBV9 and TRBJ2-1, the full variable domain is DSGVTQTPKHLITATGQRVTLRCSPRSGDLSVYWYQQSLDQGLQFLIQYYNGEERAKGNILERFSAQQFPDLHSELNLSSLELGDSALYFCASSVGGYPRHNEQFFGPGTRLTVL.

This clone was recorded once. The chain recombines TRBV28 with TRBJ1-4, with 8 bases identical to TRBD1. Trimming cost V 11 bases and J 4 bases; bases outside gene matches: 6. Germline V gives CDR1 MDHEN, CDR2 SYDVKM. The CDR3 is 13 residues long. CDR3 sequence: CAGQGPGNEKLFF. The CDR3 DNA follows: TGTGCCGGACAGGGACCCGGTAATGAAAAACTGTTTTTT.

V gene TRBV6-1 combines with J gene TRBJ1-5, with D possibly being TRBD1 (6 bases). The CDR3 totals 14 residues. Trimming removed 2 bases at V and 5 bases at J, with 10 bases between. Germline V gene sequence: CDR1 MNHNS, CDR2 SASEGT. The CDR3 DNA follows: TGTGCCAGCAGTGAATCTAACAGGGATCAGCCCCAGCATTTT. Its protein product is CASSESNRDQPQHF.

This clone was seen a single time. The genes are TRBV5-1 and TRBJ1-2, with unresolved D. Trimming took 6 bases from V and 7 from J, leaving 19 bases between them. CDR3 size: 14 residues. Germline CDR1 is SGHRS and CDR2 is YFSETQ. The CDR3 DNA reads as TGCGCCAGCACCCCAGGTTTGGGCTTCGCTGGCTACACCTTC. Protein sequence: CASTPGLGFAGYTF.

The J gene is TRBJ2-2, the V gene TRBV9; TRBD2 is a possible D gene (5 bases). The V gene's germline CDR1 is SGDLS and CDR2 YYNGEE. This CDR3 is built from 15 residues. Trimming removed 1 base at V and 7 bases at J, with 14 bases between. Written as DNA, the CDR3 is TGTGCCAGCAGCGTACGAGGGCTAGATGTCGGGGAGCTGTTTTTT. Translated, it gives CASSVRGLDVGELFF.

The chain couples TRBV20-1 to TRBJ1-2; 7 bases match TRBD1. The CDR3 is 13 amino acids. Per germline, CDR1 DFQATT and CDR2 SNEGSKA (reference sequence). V lost 3 bases, J lost 8 bases, and 9 bases stayed unmatched. The CDR3 region is CSASPHRGGGYTF. In nucleotides, the CDR3 is TGCAGTGCTAGTCCCCACAGGGGTGGCGGCTACACCTTC.

This chain joins TRBV19 and TRBJ1-5; D gene uncertain. The germline V gene has CDR1 LNHDA and CDR2 SQIVND (reference sequence). V was clipped by 3 bases and J by 0 bases, with 12 bases between them. The CDR3 is 16 residues long. CDR3 coding DNA: TGTGCCAGTAGTATTAACAGACCAGTTAGCAATCAGCCCCAGCATTTT. The encoded protein is CASSINRPVSNQPQHF.